The 11 T cell receptor beta chains below all came from one sample that was sequenced in a study of neurological immune-mediated disorders. TCRdb re-called the 5' RACE reads with MiXCR, one entry per CDR3 protein. Among under 100,000 distinct CDR3 sequences listed, roughly 13% were seen once. As to time point: longitudinal time-point 2. Sequencing was carried out using PBMCs. The receptors shown here come from a female donor with HTLV-1-associated myelopathy (HAM/TSP).

This clonotype appeared many times. The chain carries TRBV12-3 or TRBV12-4 and TRBJ1-2; 12 nucleotides agree with TRBD1. The length of the CDR3 is 14 residues. With V trimmed by 6 bases and J by 8 bases, 7 bases remained unmatched. The CDR3 reads CASRGGQGAIGYTF. In nucleotides, the CDR3 is TGTGCCAGCAGGGGGGGACAGGGGGCTATAGGCTACACCTTC.

This clonotype was detected many times. V is TRBV3-1 and J is TRBJ2-1; D might be TRBD1 (6 bases). The CDR3 has 16 residues. Germline V CDR1 and CDR2: LGHDT, YNNKEL (reference sequence). The V end lost 1 base, the J end lost 5 bases, and 15 bases lay between the germline ends. The CDR3 DNA follows: TGTGCCAGCAGCCAAGGAAGGGGGTCTGAAAACAATGAGCAGTTCTTC. Its translation: CASSQGRGSENNEQFF.

The rearrangement uses TRBV20-1 and TRBJ1-1; the D gene is possibly TRBD1 (5 bases). Trimming removed 5 bases at V and 8 bases at J, with 9 bases between. CDR1 and CDR2 from the germline V gene are DFQATT and SNEGSKA (reference sequence). The CDR3 is 10 residues long. The CDR3 DNA reads as TGCAGTGCTCCCCGGGACGAAGCTTTCTTT. This codes for CSAPRDEAFF.

This clonotype was counted many times. The chain combines TRBV7-2 with TRBJ1-2; D gene uncertain. The CDR3 has 13 amino acids. In germline, CDR1 is SGHTA, CDR2 FQGNSA. Trimming pared 1 base from V and 2 bases from J, leaving 5 bases between. CDR3 bases: TGTGCCAGCAGCTTAGTAGTGAACTATGGCTACACCTTC. It codes for CASSLVVNYGYTF.

This clonotype has a count of ten or more. The chain uses TRBV7-2 and TRBJ2-5; the D gene is possibly TRBD1 (5 bases). With 4 bases removed from V and 1 base from J, the gap between germline ends came to 13 bases. Germline-derived CDR1 and CDR2 are SGHTA and FQGNSA. This CDR3 has 15 residues. In nucleotides, the CDR3 is TGTGCCAGCAGCTACCAAAGGGGCCCCCAAGAGACCCAGTACTTC. Its protein is CASSYQRGPQETQYF. Variable domain in full (rest from reference TRBV7-2 and TRBJ2-5): GAGVSQSPSNKVTEKGKDVELRCDPISGHTALYWYRQSLGQGLEFLIYFQGNSAPDKSGLPSDRFSAERTGGSVSTLTIQRTQQEDSAVYLCASSYQRGPQETQYFGPGTRLLVL.

This clonotype was observed at least ten times. The V call is TRBV7-2, the J call TRBJ2-3; TRBD2 matches 7 bases. This CDR3 spans 15 amino acids. In germline, CDR1 is SGHTA, CDR2 FQGNSA. V lost 1 base and J lost 5; bases outside the gene matches: 6. Written as DNA, the CDR3 is TGTGCCAGCAGCTTAGGGGGTTCGGGGGGAGATACGCAGTATTTT. Residues: CASSLGGSGGDTQYF.

This clonotype was observed many times. V gene TRBV7-9 combines with J gene TRBJ2-7; a possible D gene is TRBD2 (5 bases). Trimming stripped 5 bases from V and 2 bases from J, with 13 bases between. CDR3 length: 14 amino acids. Germline V lookup: CDR1 SEHNR, CDR2 FQNEAQ (reference sequence). CDR3 loop: CASSALPGTYEQYF. Here the CDR3 DNA reads TGTGCCAGCAGCGCCCTTCCCGGGACCTACGAGCAGTACTTC.

This clonotype was recorded at least ten times. The chain carries TRBV12-3 or TRBV12-4 and TRBJ2-4; 10 nucleotides agree with TRBD1. Germline trimming cut 3 bases from V and 1 base from J; bases unmatched to any gene: 9. This CDR3 contains 18 residues. CDR3 protein: CASSFTGTGVRAKNIQYF. CDR3 sequence (DNA): TGTGCCAGCAGTTTCACCGGGACAGGGGTGCGGGCCAAAAACATTCAGTACTTC.

This clonotype was recorded many times. CDR3 coding DNA: TGCGCCAGCAGCCTAGCGGTCCTAGACGCTAGCACAGATACGCAGTATTTT. Its translation is CASSLAVLDASTDTQYF. The rearrangement joins TRBV5-1 to TRBJ2-3, with 7 bases matching TRBD2. The CDR3 length is 17 residues. Germline CDR1 reads SGHRS; CDR2 reads YFSETQ. V lost 4 bases to trimming and J lost 0 bases; unmatched junction nucleotides: 11.

This clonotype was seen repeatedly, ten times or more. The chain uses TRBV5-1 and TRBJ2-1, with TRBD2 identical over 9 bases. Germline CDR1 reads SGHRS; CDR2 reads YFSETQ. CDR3 length equals 18 residues. Germline trimming cut 0 bases from V and 6 bases from J; bases unmatched to any gene: 13. CDR3 DNA: TGCGCCAGCAGCTTGGCCGTATTGGCGGGGGGGCCGGGCAATGAGCAGTTCTTC. Amino acids: CASSLAVLAGGPGNEQFF.

This clonotype has at least ten counts. The chain employs TRBV11-2 and TRBJ2-7, with a tentative D call TRBD2 (5 bases). CDR3 size: 13 residues. Trimming left V 1 base short and J 7 bases short, with 11 bases between. Germline loops: CDR1 SGHAT, CDR2 FQNNGV. The CDR3 protein is CASSLALAGEQYF. For the CDR3, the DNA is TGTGCCAGCAGCTTAGCCCTAGCTGGTGAGCAGTACTTC.